This paragraph reports one T cell receptor beta chain. Its antigen is still unknown. This sample is drawn from a study of T cell responses to AZD1222 COVID-19 vaccine. Findings and limits, study-wide: Seropositive AZD1222 recipients at baseline numbered only 5 to 7. Donor demographics were predominantly white British with a female majority; clonal diversity may be underestimated.

Unmatched junction bases numbered 4, after V lost 3 bases and J lost 3 bases. Germline CDR1 is KGHDR and CDR2 is SFDVKD. There are 15 residues in the CDR3. The method was immunoSEQ multiplex PCR; TCRdb's version includes in-frame clones alone and lacks a portion of them. The sample holds some 100,000 clones, 85% to 90% seen once. V usage is TRBV24-1 and J usage is TRBJ1-5; 7 bases map to TRBD1. This specimen consisted of peripheral blood, obtained on day 0 of AZD1222 vaccination. This clonotype was sampled from an adult in good health. This chain's CDR3 is CATSDSTGVNQPQHF. In nucleotides, the CDR3 is TGTGCCACCAGTGATAGTACAGGGGTCAATCAGCCCCAGCATTTT.